This is a list of T cell receptor beta chains from one sample in a study of blood T cell repertoires in COVID-19. The table came from immunoSEQ multiplex PCR; TCRdb's copy has only in-frame clones and leaves some out. Here the sample spans roughly 230,000 clones, 82% being singletons. The specimen sequenced was peripheral blood. These receptors came from an elderly woman with acute or convalescent COVID-19. CDR3s include the opening cysteine and the closing phenylalanine or tryptophan. The order of the fields is V gene, J gene, D gene, clone size, CDR3 DNA, CDR3 protein. A D gene is named only where the DNA matches it firmly. Size tells how often a clone was seen (once, few, many) or the class of an expanded clone, and some rows leave it out.

v_gene: TRBV9; j_gene: TRBJ1-4; d_gene: NA; abundance: NA; CDR3nt: TGTGCCAGCAGCGTAGATTCTGGGGTAGGGGGTGAAAAACTGTTTTTT; CDR3aa: CASSVDSGVGGEKLFF
v_gene: TRBV3-1/TRBV3-2; j_gene: TRBJ1-1; d_gene: NA; abundance: NA; CDR3nt: TGTGCCAGCAGCTCGACAGTGAACACTGAAGCTTTCTTT; CDR3aa: CASSSTVNTEAFF
v_gene: TRBV9; j_gene: TRBJ2-3; d_gene: TRBD2; abundance: NA; CDR3nt: TGTGCCAGCAGCGAGGCGGGGGGCGCAGATACGCAGTATTTT; CDR3aa: CASSEAGGADTQYF
v_gene: TRBV18; j_gene: TRBJ1-1; d_gene: NA; abundance: few; CDR3nt: TGTGCCAGCTCACCTGGGCAGGCCGTCATGAACACTGAAGCTTTCTTT; CDR3aa: CASSPGQAVMNTEAFF
v_gene: TRBV3-1/TRBV3-2; j_gene: TRBJ1-5; d_gene: NA; abundance: few; CDR3nt: TGTGCCAGCAGCCAAGTTCCAGAAACAGGGAATAGCAATCAGCCCCAGCATTTT; CDR3aa: CASSQVPETGNSNQPQHF
v_gene: TRBV4-1; j_gene: TRBJ1-1; d_gene: NA; abundance: NA; CDR3nt: TGCGCCAGCAGCCAGGTGACAGCACTGAACACTGAAGCTTTCTTT; CDR3aa: CASSQVTALNTEAFF
v_gene: TRBV6-5; j_gene: TRBJ1-2; d_gene: NA; abundance: NA; CDR3nt: TGTGCCAGCAGAAGAGCGACTAACTATGGCTACACCTTC; CDR3aa: CASRRATNYGYTF
v_gene: TRBV28; j_gene: TRBJ1-2; d_gene: TRBD1; abundance: NA; CDR3nt: TGTGCCAGCAGTTGGACGGGACAGAACTATGGCTACACCTTC; CDR3aa: CASSWTGQNYGYTF
v_gene: TRBV7-2; j_gene: TRBJ2-3; d_gene: TRBD2; abundance: NA; CDR3nt: TGTGCCAGCAGCTCGGGGACTAGCGGGGGGCCTCGGAATACGCAGTATTTT; CDR3aa: CASSSGTSGGPRNTQYF
v_gene: TRBV9; j_gene: TRBJ2-1; d_gene: NA; abundance: NA; CDR3nt: TGTGCCAGCAGCGTAGGTACTAACTACAATGAGCAGTTCTTC; CDR3aa: CASSVGTNYNEQFF
v_gene: TRBV11-3; j_gene: TRBJ2-7; d_gene: TRBD1; abundance: NA; CDR3nt: TGTGCCAGCAGCCCCCCGTGGGGGACAGCGGTCTACGAGCAGTACTTC; CDR3aa: CASSPPWGTAVYEQYF
v_gene: TRBV9; j_gene: TRBJ1-2; d_gene: NA; abundance: NA; CDR3nt: TGTGCCAGCACTATCGGAGAGTTTGCCGTGGATAACACCTTC; CDR3aa: CASTIGEFAVDNTF
v_gene: TRBV27; j_gene: TRBJ2-6; d_gene: NA; abundance: NA; CDR3nt: TGTGCCAGCAGGGGTCCAGGGGCCCGCTCTGGGGCCAACGTCCTGACTTTC; CDR3aa: CASRGPGARSGANVLTF
v_gene: TRBV10-3; j_gene: TRBJ2-3; d_gene: TRBD2; abundance: NA; CDR3nt: TGTGCCATCAGGGGTCTCGGGGGGGCATCAGATACGCAGTATTTT; CDR3aa: CAIRGLGGASDTQYF
v_gene: TRBV19; j_gene: TRBJ2-1; d_gene: NA; abundance: NA; CDR3nt: TGTGCCAGTAGTATAGAAGCCGGGACAAAGCAGTTCTTC; CDR3aa: CASSIEAGTKQFF
v_gene: TRBV9; j_gene: TRBJ1-2; d_gene: TRBD1; abundance: NA; CDR3nt: TGTGCCAGCAGCGTAGAGGGGACAGGGGGCGCCTATGGCTACACCTTC; CDR3aa: CASSVEGTGGAYGYTF
v_gene: TRBV6-5; j_gene: TRBJ2-7; d_gene: TRBD2; abundance: NA; CDR3nt: TGTGCCAGCAGCTCCCGGGGGCTAGCGGGGTTAGAGCAGTACTTC; CDR3aa: CASSSRGLAGLEQYF
v_gene: TRBV5-6; j_gene: TRBJ2-3; d_gene: TRBD2; abundance: NA; CDR3nt: TGTGCCAGCAGCTCGGGGGGGCCGGCTGATACGCAGTATTTT; CDR3aa: CASSSGGPADTQYF
v_gene: TRBV19; j_gene: TRBJ1-1; d_gene: NA; abundance: NA; CDR3nt: TGTGCCAGTAGTAGGGCCGGGACAAGGACTCAGATTTACACTGAAGCTTTCTTT; CDR3aa: CASSRAGTRTQIYTEAFF
v_gene: TRBV19; j_gene: TRBJ1-2; d_gene: TRBD1; abundance: NA; CDR3nt: TGTGCCAGTACCCTGACAGGGGGCATCGAAAGCTACACCTTC; CDR3aa: CASTLTGGIESYTF
v_gene: TRBV28; j_gene: TRBJ1-5; d_gene: NA; abundance: NA; CDR3nt: TGTGCCAGCAGACTTACCGGGAGGAATCAGCCCCAGCATTTT; CDR3aa: CASRLTGRNQPQHF
v_gene: TRBV6-5; j_gene: TRBJ1-5; d_gene: TRBD1; abundance: NA; CDR3nt: TGTGCCAGCACCCCAGGCCGGACAGGGAATCAGCCCCAGCATTTT; CDR3aa: CASTPGRTGNQPQHF
v_gene: TRBV9; j_gene: TRBJ2-2; d_gene: TRBD1; abundance: NA; CDR3nt: TGTGCCAGCAGCGATTGGCAGGGGGTACGAACCGGGGAGCTGTTTTTT; CDR3aa: CASSDWQGVRTGELFF